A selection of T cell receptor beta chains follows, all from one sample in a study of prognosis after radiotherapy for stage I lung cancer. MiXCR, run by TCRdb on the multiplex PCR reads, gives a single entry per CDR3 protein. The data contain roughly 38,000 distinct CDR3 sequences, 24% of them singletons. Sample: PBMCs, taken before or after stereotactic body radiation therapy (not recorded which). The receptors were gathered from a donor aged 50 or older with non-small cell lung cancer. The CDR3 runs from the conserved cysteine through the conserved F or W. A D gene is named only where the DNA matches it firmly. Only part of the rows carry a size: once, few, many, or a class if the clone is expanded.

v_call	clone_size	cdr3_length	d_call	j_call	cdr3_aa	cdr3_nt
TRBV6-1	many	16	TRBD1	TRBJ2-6	CASSEGQGSGANVLTF	TGTGCCAGCAGTGAGGGACAGGGGTCCGGGGCCAACGTCCTGACTTTC
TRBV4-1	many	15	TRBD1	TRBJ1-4	CASSSQGQVLGGLSF	TGCGCCAGCAGTAGTCAAGGACAGGTCCTAGGCGGACTGTCTTTT
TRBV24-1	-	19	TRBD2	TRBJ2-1	CATSDNPTGLAGDHNGQFF	TGTGCCACCAGTGACAACCCCACTGGACTAGCGGGTGACCACAATGGGCAGTTCTTC
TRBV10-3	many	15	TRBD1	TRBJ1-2	CAISDSPDRVLGYTF	TGTGCCATCAGTGATAGTCCTGACAGGGTACTTGGCTACACCTTC
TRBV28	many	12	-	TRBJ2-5	CASSTSTETQYF	-
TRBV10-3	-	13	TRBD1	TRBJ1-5	CVIRGQGDQPQHF	TGTGTCATCAGGGGACAGGGGGACCAGCCCCAGCATTTT
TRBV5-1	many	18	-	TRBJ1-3	CASSLGIVRGPSGNTIYF	TGCGCCAGCAGCTTGGGAATTGTAAGGGGTCCCTCTGGAAACACCATATATTTT
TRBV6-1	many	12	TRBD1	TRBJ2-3	CASGRDRDTQYF	TGTGCCAGCGGCAGGGACAGAGATACGCAGTATTTT
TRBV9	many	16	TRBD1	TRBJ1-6	CASSVGQGAYNSPLHF	TGTGCCAGCAGCGTAGGACAGGGGGCCTATAATTCACCCCTCCACTTT
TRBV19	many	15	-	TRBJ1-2	CASSIGGVDHYGYTF	TGTGCCAGTAGTATAGGGGGAGTGGACCACTATGGCTACACCTTC
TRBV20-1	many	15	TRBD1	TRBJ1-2	CSAPKHTGGVYGYTF	TGCAGTGCTCCGAAGCACACAGGGGGAGTATATGGCTACACCTTC
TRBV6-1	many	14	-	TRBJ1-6	CASLPLGYNSPLHF	TGTGCCAGCCTGCCCCTGGGCTATAATTCACCCCTCCACTTT
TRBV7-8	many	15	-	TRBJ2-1	CASLLRQGSYNEQFF	TGTGCCAGCCTCCTTCGGCAGGGCTCCTACAATGAGCAGTTCTTC
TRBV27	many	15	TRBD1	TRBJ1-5	CASSLHSGGRQPQHF	TGTGCCAGCAGTTTACATTCAGGGGGAAGACAGCCCCAGCATTTT
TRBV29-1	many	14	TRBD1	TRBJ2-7	CSVGLPGTGYEQYF	TGCAGCGTTGGTCTCCCGGGGACAGGCTACGAGCAGTACTTC
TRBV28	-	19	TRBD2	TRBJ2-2	CASSSPRLACPAGTGELFF	TGTGCCAGCAGTTCACCGCGACTAGCGTGCCCGGCGGGCACCGGGGAGCTGTTTTTT
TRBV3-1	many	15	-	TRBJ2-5	CASSHGEGFGETQYF	TGTGCCAGCAGCCACGGAGAGGGGTTCGGAGAGACCCAGTACTTC
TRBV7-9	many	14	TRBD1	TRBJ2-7	CASSFRTGLNEQYF	TGTGCCAGCAGCTTTCGGACAGGGTTGAACGAGCAGTACTTC
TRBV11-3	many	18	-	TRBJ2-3	CASSLGWPASSSTDTQYF	TGTGCCAGCAGCTTAGGATGGCCGGCCTCGTCTAGCACAGATACGCAGTATTTT
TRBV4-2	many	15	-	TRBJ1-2	CASSPTAEVEYGYTF	TGTGCCAGCAGCCCTACGGCGGAGGTCGAGTATGGCTACACCTTC
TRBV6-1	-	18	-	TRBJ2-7	CASSQQRTGTCRSYDQYF	TGTGCCAGCAGTCAACAGCGAACCGGGACATGTCGGTCCTACGATCAGTACTTC
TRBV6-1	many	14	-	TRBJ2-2	CASSEQANTGELFF	TGTGCCAGCAGCGAACAGGCGAACACCGGGGAGCTGTTTTTT
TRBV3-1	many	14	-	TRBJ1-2	CASSLRPLGNGYTF	TGTGCCAGCAGCCTGCGACCGCTGGGGAATGGCTACACCTTC
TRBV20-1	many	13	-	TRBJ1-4	CSARARMNEKLFF	TGCAGTGCTAGAGCCAGAATGAATGAAAAACTGTTTTTT
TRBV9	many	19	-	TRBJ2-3	CASSVGEGGLGGVTDTQYF	TGTGCCAGCAGCGTAGGAGAGGGGGGGCTTGGGGGAGTGACAGATACGCAGTATTTT
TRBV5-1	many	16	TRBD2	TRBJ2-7	CASSLDLVSGTFEQYF	TGCGCCAGCAGCCTGGACCTAGTTAGCGGGACCTTCGAGCAGTACTTC
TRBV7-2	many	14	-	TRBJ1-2	CASSLNSFYYGYTF	TGTGCCAGCAGCTTGAACAGCTTTTATTATGGCTACACCTTC
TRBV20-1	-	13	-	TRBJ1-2	CSAGQVGDYGYTF	TGCAGTGCTGGGCAGGTAGGGGATTATGGCTACACCTTC
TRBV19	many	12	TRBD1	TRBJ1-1	CASSTRQGEAFF	TGTGCCAGTAGTACCCGACAGGGTGAAGCTTTCTTT
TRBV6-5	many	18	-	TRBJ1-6	CASSYQGGGYSPNSPLHF	TGTGCCAGCAGTTACCAAGGGGGGGGGTACAGTCCTAATTCACCCCTCCACTTT
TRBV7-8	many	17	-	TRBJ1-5	CASSLGSFIQDPKPQHF	TGTGCCAGCAGCTTAGGCTCCTTCATACAGGATCCCAAACCCCAGCATTTT
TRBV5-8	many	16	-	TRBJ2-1	CASSLTWGGAEGEQFF	TGTGCCAGCAGCTTGACTTGGGGGGGGGCCGAAGGCGAGCAGTTCTTC